Following are 18 T cell receptor beta chains from one sample sequenced in a study of blood T cell repertoires in COVID-19. TCRdb keeps only in-frame clones here, not all; method: immunoSEQ multiplex PCR. The sample includes under 300,000 clones, 65% to 90% of them seen just once. The sequencing sample was made of peripheral blood. Receptors originate from a woman aged 55-70 years with active or convalescent COVID-19.

The chain recombines TRBV19 with TRBJ1-5; D may be TRBD1 (5 bases). With 4 bases removed from V and 6 bases from J, the gap between germline ends came to 7 bases. The CDR3 covers 12 residues. Per germline, CDR1 LNHDA and CDR2 SQIVND (reference sequence). The CDR3 sequence: CASSKGPQPQHF. In DNA, the CDR3 is TGTGCCAGTAGTAAGGGGCCTCAGCCCCAGCATTTT.

DNA for the CDR3: TGTGCCAGCAGAGGCCCTGACAGGGGCGAAGCTTTCTTT. It encodes CASRGPDRGEAFF. The chain recombines TRBV12-3 or TRBV12-4 with TRBJ1-1, with 8 bases identical to TRBD1. The V gene end was trimmed by 6 bases and the J gene end by 8 bases; junction bases not matched to a gene: 8. The CDR3 loop spans 13 amino acids.

The rearrangement uses TRBV12-5 and TRBJ2-2; perhaps TRBD1 as D (6 bases). CDR3 length: 13 amino acids. V lost 1 base and J 17 bases, leaving 17 bases between the germline ends. Germline V gene lookup returns CDR1 LGHNT and CDR2 FRNRAP. CDR3 residues: CASGLASEDSAFF. The CDR3 DNA reads as TGTGCTAGTGGTTTGGCCTCGGAGGACAGCGCCTTTTTT.

The rearrangement joins TRBV7-9 to TRBJ2-7, with D unresolved. The CDR3 runs 13 residues. Germline V gene lookup returns CDR1 SEHNR and CDR2 FQNEAQ (reference sequence). The V and J ends lost 0 bases and 3 bases respectively, with 6 bases between them. CDR3 in DNA: TGTGCCAGCAGCTTAGCCAAAAACTACGAGCAGTACTTC. Protein sequence: CASSLAKNYEQYF.

The CDR3 DNA follows: TGTGCCAGCAGCCAACGGGAGGAGTACGAGCAGTACTTC. This translates into CASSQREEYEQYF. This chain joins TRBV6-5 and TRBJ2-7, with 7 positions matching TRBD2. Germline V gene sequence: CDR1 MNHEY, CDR2 SVGAGI. This CDR3 is 13 amino acids long. Trimming at V came to 6 bases and at J to 4 bases, leaving 6 bases not matched to a gene.

The chain combines TRBV2 with TRBJ2-7, with a weak D call TRBD2 (7 bases). Trimming cost V 6 bases and J 5 bases, with 14 bases left between them. The CDR3 spans 13 residues. Looked up from germline, CDR1 is SNHLY and CDR2 is FYNNEI. For the CDR3, the DNA is TGTGCCAGCAGGGGGGGGCCAAGCAACGAGCAGTACTTC. Translating it yields CASRGGPSNEQYF.

This clone was detected only once. This rearrangement joins TRBV7-9 to TRBJ2-7; TRBD1 agrees at 9 bases. Germline V gives CDR1 SEHNR, CDR2 FQNEAQ (reference sequence). The V segment lost 1 base and the J segment 5 bases; nucleotides outside the gene matches: 9. The CDR3 sequence is 16 residues long. Written as DNA, the CDR3 is TGTGCCAGCAGCTTAGGTTGGGGACAGGGAGTCCACGAGCAGTACTTC. Translating gives CASSLGWGQGVHEQYF.

This clone showed up just once. The chain uses TRBV7-3 and TRBJ2-3, with D perhaps TRBD1 (6 bases). This CDR3 spans 16 amino acids. Germline CDR1 reads SGHTA; CDR2 reads FQGTGA. Trimming cost V 2 bases and J 0 bases, with 12 bases left between them. CDR3 in DNA: TGTGCCAGCAGCTTATCCAGGGGCTCTAGCACAGATACGCAGTATTTT. This translates into CASSLSRGSSTDTQYF.

The J gene is TRBJ1-5, the V gene TRBV5-4; D is uncertain. This CDR3 region has 12 residues. The V and J ends lost 4 bases and 5 bases respectively, with 7 bases between them. Per the germline V gene, CDR1 is SGHNT and CDR2 is YYREEE (reference sequence). The CDR3 reads CASSLPDQPQHF. The CDR3 bases are TGTGCCAGCAGCCTTCCCGATCAGCCCCAGCATTTT.

The J gene is TRBJ1-1, the V gene TRBV2; D ambiguous. V was trimmed by 5 bases and J by 1 base, leaving 11 bases between them. This CDR3 contains 14 residues. Germline CDR1 and CDR2: SNHLY and FYNNEI. CDR3 protein: CASSKLRGNTEAFF. In DNA form, the CDR3 reads TGTGCCAGCAGTAAGCTCCGGGGGAACACTGAAGCTTTCTTT.

This rearrangement joins TRBV3-1 (or the pseudogene TRBV3-2) to TRBJ1-2; D not resolved. Between the trimmed V and J ends, which lost 0 bases and 3 bases, there was a span of 11 bases. Germline-derived CDR1 and CDR2 are LGHDT and YNNKEL (reference sequence). This CDR3 contains 15 residues. The CDR3 DNA reads as TGTGCCAGCAGCCAAGATATGACAAATTACTATGGCTACACCTTC. Residues: CASSQDMTNYYGYTF.

V usage is TRBV28 and J usage is TRBJ2-1, with TRBD2 as a possible D gene (6 bases). The CDR3 contains 16 residues. From germline, CDR1 is MDHEN and CDR2 SYDVKM. V was pared by 1 base and J by 8 bases, with 18 bases between. The DNA for the CDR3 is TGTGCCAGCAGTTTATCTAGGAGGGGAGGTGGCGATGAGCAGTTCTTC. Residues: CASSLSRRGGGDEQFF.

V gene TRBV7-9 combines with J gene TRBJ1-1; D is unresolved. V lost 4 bases, J lost 1 base, and 10 bases lay in between. The CDR3 length is 14 residues. Germline CDR1 SEHNR, CDR2 FQNEAQ (reference sequence). CDR3 sequence (DNA): TGTGCCAGCAGCTCCCCGGCAGGGAACACTGAAGCTTTCTTT. Translating it yields CASSSPAGNTEAFF.

The V call is TRBV30, the J call TRBJ1-4, with D maybe TRBD1 (6 bases). The CDR3 covers 13 residues. The germline V gene has CDR1 GTSNPN and CDR2 SVGIG (reference sequence). V was trimmed by 5 bases and J by 4 bases, leaving 11 bases between them. CDR3 loop: CAWSRGLNEKLFF. The CDR3 region has the DNA TGTGCCTGGTCCAGGGGCCTTAATGAAAAACTGTTTTTT.

The chain combines TRBV30 with TRBJ1-2; the D gene is possibly TRBD1 (5 bases). Trimming stripped 3 bases from V and 8 bases from J, with 7 bases between. The CDR3 has 10 amino acids. Looked up from germline, CDR1 is GTSNPN and CDR2 is SVGIG (reference sequence). CDR3 region: CAWRKGGYTF. The CDR3 DNA sequence: TGTGCCTGGAGAAAGGGGGGCTACACCTTC.

The chain uses TRBV5-5 and TRBJ2-3, with 10 bases that match TRBD1. In germline, CDR1 is SGHKS, CDR2 YYEKEE (reference sequence). Trimming removed 4 bases from V and 2 bases from J; junction bases left unmatched: 4. CDR3 length equals 15 residues. CDR3 sequence reads: CASSPGTGDTDTQYF. CDR3 DNA: TGTGCCAGCAGCCCCGGGACAGGGGACACAGATACGCAGTATTTT.

The gene calls are TRBV6-5 and TRBJ1-2; TRBD1 might be the D (5 bases). This CDR3 has 14 amino acids. In germline, CDR1 is MNHEY, CDR2 SVGAGI. Trimming cost V 10 bases and J 7 bases, with 22 bases left between them. In nucleotides, the CDR3 is TGTGCCACCGGGAGGGACCCCGCTTATTCTGGCTACACCTTC. This sequence encodes CATGRDPAYSGYTF.

V is TRBV5-1 and J is TRBJ2-5; 8 positions agree with TRBD2. V trimming: 1 base; J trimming: 4 bases; junction bases outside the gene matches: 9. Germline CDR1 reads SGHRS; CDR2 reads YFSETQ. The CDR3 is 16 amino acids. The CDR3 loop is CASSLSGGSWRETQYF. The DNA of the CDR3 is TGCGCCAGCAGCTTGAGCGGGGGTAGCTGGAGAGAGACCCAGTACTTC.